This T cell receptor (beta chain) was identified during a study of blood T cell repertoires in COVID-19. Study details: There were acute and convalescent COVID-19 samples, and they came from the United States, Italy and Spain. T cells, B-cell-depleted T cells, or PBMCs provided the cDNA or gDNA that served as material.

As handled by the study authors: Scientists estimated how many nucleated cells there were by amplifying reference gene primers. Profiled with immunoSEQ multiplex PCR; TCRdb holds only in-frame clones, not every one. V and J calls and clone size come straight from that table; D and trimming were deduced from the DNA. The sample contains over 70,000 clones, more than 80% of which appear only once. The sequence was obtained from a woman between 65 and 79 years old with acute or convalescent COVID-19. Sample: peripheral blood.

In nucleotides, the CDR3 is TGCGCCAGCAGCTTGGGATCGGGGGTTGGAGATACGCAGTATTTT. Amino acids: CASSLGSGVGDTQYF. The chain links TRBV5-1 to TRBJ2-3; possible D gene TRBD2, 6 bases. Trimming stripped 0 bases from V and 5 bases from J, with 13 bases between. The length of the CDR3 is 15 residues. Germline CDR1 and CDR2: SGHRS and YFSETQ. Full variable domain (outside the CDR3, taken from reference TRBV5-1 and TRBJ2-3): KAGVTQTPRYLIKTRGQQVTLSCSPISGHRSVSWYQQTPGQGLQFLFEYFSETQRNKGNFPGRFSGRQFSNSRSEMNVSTLELGDSALYLCASSLGSGVGDTQYFGPGTRLTVL.